A single sample gave rise to the 25 T cell receptor beta chains below, sequenced in a study of cytomegalovirus exposure and HLA in healthy donors. 13 Jbeta primers and 60 Vbeta primers were used for the PCR. This table comes from immunoSEQ multiplex PCR, and its TCRdb copy is limited to in-frame clones, with some not included. This table holds roughly 100,000 clones. The material sequenced was PBMCs. These receptor sequences come from a man aged 40-49 years in good health and CMV-seronegative.

The rearrangement joins TRBV2 to TRBJ2-1; D is ambiguous. Germline assignment: CDR1 SNHLY and CDR2 FYNNEI. The CDR3 is 14 amino acids. The V end lost 6 bases, the J end lost 9 bases, and 18 bases lay between the germline ends. The CDR3 protein is CASSESSLTGEQFF. CDR3 coding DNA: TGTGCCAGCAGCGAAAGTAGCCTGACTGGTGAGCAGTTCTTC.

The chain uses TRBV9 and TRBJ2-1, with TRBD2 matching 9 bases. CDR1 and CDR2 (germline): SGDLS, YYNGEE. J gave up 6 bases and V 0 bases, and 10 bases lay outside the gene matches. CDR3 length: 17 amino acids. This CDR3 reads CASSVAASGVLGNEQFF. The CDR3 DNA sequence: TGTGCCAGCAGCGTAGCTGCTAGCGGGGTTTTAGGCAATGAGCAGTTCTTC.

The chain employs TRBV10-1 and TRBJ2-3, with 8 bases fitting TRBD2. The V gene end was trimmed by 2 bases and the J gene end by 2 bases; junction bases not matched to a gene: 3. The CDR3 runs 15 residues. Germline V gene data show CDR1 as WNHNN and CDR2 as SYGVQD (reference sequence). Written as DNA, the CDR3 is TGCGCCAGCAGTGAGACGGGAGGGCCCACAGATACGCAGTATTTT. Encoded protein: CASSETGGPTDTQYF.

J is TRBJ2-1 and V is TRBV4-1; 11 nucleotides agree with TRBD2. The CDR3 spans 17 residues. The V gene's germline CDR1 is MGHRA and CDR2 YSYEKL. The junction had 5 bases not matched to a gene; V was cut back by 0 bases and J by 4 bases. Here the CDR3 DNA reads TGCGCCAGCAGCCAAGAAAAAACTAGCGGGGGTTACAATGAGCAGTTCTTC. It yields the protein CASSQEKTSGGYNEQFF.

The gene calls are TRBV4-1 and TRBJ2-7; 8 nucleotides align to TRBD2. Germline V gene data show CDR1 as MGHRA and CDR2 as YSYEKL. The length of the CDR3 is 17 residues. The V gene end was trimmed by 0 bases and the J gene end by 0 bases; junction bases not matched to a gene: 7. The CDR3 nucleotides are TGCGCCAGCAGCCAAGACTGGCTAGCGGGCTACTCCTACGAGCAGTACTTC. It codes for CASSQDWLAGYSYEQYF.

The rearrangement uses TRBV27 and TRBJ1-4; 7 nucleotides agree with TRBD1. The V gene's germline CDR1 is MNHEY and CDR2 SMNVEV (reference sequence). V dropped 0 bases and J dropped 4; count of bases not matched to a gene: 2. The CDR3 is made up of 15 amino acids. The CDR3 DNA sequence: TGTGCCAGCAGTTTATCGGACAGGAATAATGAAAAACTGTTTTTT. This codes for CASSLSDRNNEKLFF.

This sequence joins TRBV4-1 and TRBJ2-5, with D unclear. Trimming shortened V by 1 base and J by 2 bases, and 11 bases separated the two germline ends. The germline CDR1 and CDR2 sequences are MGHRA and YSYEKL. This CDR3 contains 15 residues. CDR3 residues: CASSQAHSQQETQYF. For the CDR3, the DNA is TGCGCCAGCAGCCAAGCCCACAGCCAGCAAGAGACCCAGTACTTC.

V usage is TRBV7-2 and J usage is TRBJ2-7, with 9 bases fitting TRBD2. J gave up 3 bases and V 2 bases, and 11 bases lay outside the gene matches. CDR1 is SGHTA, CDR2 FQGNSA, per germline. The CDR3 has 17 amino acids. The CDR3 region is CASSLLVSGGISYEQYF. The CDR3 DNA is TGTGCCAGCAGCTTACTAGTTAGCGGGGGAATCAGCTACGAGCAGTACTTC.

The chain is built from TRBV11-3 and TRBJ2-1; 9 bases line up with TRBD2. Germline V gene sequence: CDR1 SGHNT, CDR2 YENEEA. With 4 bases clipped from V and 4 bases from J, the junction kept 8 bases outside the gene matches. This CDR3 has 16 amino acids. The CDR3 spells CASSSGSGSLYNEQFF. The CDR3 DNA reads as TGTGCCAGCAGCTCCGGTAGCGGGAGTCTATACAATGAGCAGTTCTTC.

The chain links TRBV7-9 to TRBJ1-5, with 7 bases matching TRBD1. Germline loops: CDR1 SEHNR, CDR2 FQNEAQ (reference sequence). This CDR3 has 15 residues. Germline trimming cut 0 bases from V and 7 bases from J; bases unmatched to any gene: 6. The CDR3 bases are TGTGCCAGCAGCTTAGCAGGGGGCTTGTTCCAGCCCCAGCATTTT. It encodes CASSLAGGLFQPQHF. Using reference TRBV7-9 and TRBJ1-5 for the parts outside the CDR3, the full variable domain is DTGVSQNPRHKITKRGQNVTFRCDPISEHNRLYWYRQTLGQGPEFLTYFQNEAQLEKSRLLSDRFSAERPKGSFSTLEIQRTEQGDSAMYLCASSLAGGLFQPQHFGDGTRLSIL.

CDR3 amino acids: CASRWTRSSSYEQYF. The DNA for the CDR3 is TGTGCCAGCCGCTGGACTAGATCGAGCTCCTACGAGCAGTACTTC. V usage is TRBV2 and J usage is TRBJ2-7; 7 bases map to TRBD2. The trim removed 8 bases at V and 0 bases at J, leaving 10 bases unmatched. The CDR3 covers 15 residues. CDR1 and CDR2 from the germline V gene are SNHLY and FYNNEI.

This sequence joins TRBV19 and TRBJ2-5; possibly TRBD1 for D (6 bases). The J call may be incorrect, as the DNA end agrees better with TRBJ2-7. CDR1 is LNHDA, CDR2 SQIVND, per germline (reference sequence). This CDR3 comprises 13 residues. The CDR3 DNA reads as TGTGCCAGTAGTATGGACAGAAGCTACGAGCAGTACTTC. It encodes CASSMDRSYEQYF.

V usage is TRBV30 and J usage is TRBJ2-5, with 12 bases lining up with TRBD1. V gave up 4 bases and J gave up 5 bases; unmatched junction bases: 8. The CDR3 is 15 residues long. Germline assignment: CDR1 GTSNPN and CDR2 SVGIG (reference sequence). CDR3 amino acids: CAWMGQGAIGETQYF. CDR3 coding DNA: TGTGCCTGGATGGGACAGGGGGCGATAGGGGAGACCCAGTACTTC.

The rearrangement links TRBV13 to TRBJ2-7, with D perhaps matching TRBD2 (5 bases). V lost 1 base, J lost 0 bases, and 16 bases lay in between. The CDR3 extends over 17 amino acids. Germline CDR1 reads PRHDT; CDR2 reads FYEKMQ (reference sequence). CDR3 loop: CASSLASLRVSSYEQYF. Written as DNA, the CDR3 is TGTGCCAGCAGCTTAGCATCCCTGCGGGTCTCCTCCTACGAGCAGTACTTC. The full variable domain, with the rest looked up from reference TRBV13 and TRBJ2-7, is AAGVIQSPRHLIKEKRETATLKCYPIPRHDTVYWYQQGPGQDPQFLISFYEKMQSDKGSIPDRFSAQQFSDYHSELNMSSLELGDSALYFCASSLASLRVSSYEQYFGPGTRLTVT.

The rearrangement uses TRBV27 and TRBJ1-4; no clear D gene. The germline V gene encodes CDR1 MNHEY and CDR2 SMNVEV (reference sequence). V lost 2 bases and J lost 3, with 10 bases in between. This CDR3 has 15 residues. This chain's CDR3 is CASSLQAGSNEKLFF. CDR3 coding DNA: TGTGCCAGCAGTTTACAGGCCGGTTCTAATGAAAAACTGTTTTTT.

The J gene is TRBJ1-5, the V gene TRBV5-1; 10 bases agree with TRBD1. This CDR3 has 15 residues. V gave up 0 bases and J gave up 9 bases; unmatched junction bases: 6. CDR1 is SGHRS and CDR2 is YFSETQ in the germline V gene. CDR3 in amino acids: CASSLGQGAGRPQHF. The CDR3 DNA reads TGCGCCAGCAGCTTGGGACAGGGGGCAGGACGGCCCCAGCATTTT.

The gene calls are TRBV27 and TRBJ2-6; no definite D call. The CDR3 is 14 amino acids. Germline loops: CDR1 MNHEY, CDR2 SMNVEV (reference sequence). Trimming shortened V by 5 bases and J by 2 bases, and 7 bases separated the two germline ends. Here the CDR3 DNA reads TGTGCCAGCAGTCCCGTCCCTGGGGCCAACGTCCTGACTTTC. Protein product: CASSPVPGANVLTF.

The rearrangement joins TRBV5-4 to TRBJ1-3; no clear D. V lost 2 bases, J lost 0 bases, and 12 bases lay in between. In germline, CDR1 is SGHNT, CDR2 YYREEE (reference sequence). The CDR3 totals 16 residues. The CDR3 protein is CASSFHTTSSGNTIYF. Here the CDR3 DNA reads TGTGCCAGCAGCTTTCACACTACGAGCTCTGGAAACACCATATATTTT.

The chain couples TRBV10-3 to TRBJ2-5, with TRBD2 identical over 7 bases. With the DNA end fitting TRBJ2-7 better, the J assignment may be wrong. The CDR3 is 14 amino acids. The germline V gene has CDR1 ENHRY and CDR2 SYGVKD. The CDR3 sequence is CAISAGTRNYEQYF. The CDR3 nucleotides are TGTGCCATTTCAGCGGGAACCCGAAACTACGAGCAGTACTTC.

The CDR3 reads CASRGTANTGELFF. The CDR3 DNA reads TGTGCCAGTCGGGGGACTGCGAACACCGGGGAGCTGTTTTTT. This chain links TRBV19 with TRBJ2-2; D is possibly TRBD2 (6 bases). The CDR3 has 14 amino acids. CDR1 and CDR2 (germline): LNHDA, SQIVND (reference sequence). Trimming stripped 8 bases from V and 0 bases from J, with 10 bases between.

V is TRBV10-1 and J is TRBJ2-5; 9 positions agree with TRBD1. Germline CDR1 and CDR2: WNHNN and SYGVQD (reference sequence). The V gene end was trimmed by 10 bases and the J gene end by 5 bases; junction bases not matched to a gene: 8. The CDR3 runs to 13 residues. CDR3 nucleotides: TGCGCCACTGCGGACAGGGGCAAGGAGACCCAGTACTTC. This gives the protein CATADRGKETQYF.

The rearrangement joins TRBV6-1 to TRBJ2-5, with TRBD2 matching over 11 bases. V dropped 4 bases and J dropped 4; count of bases not matched to a gene: 11. Germline CDR1 MNHNS, CDR2 SASEGT. The CDR3 covers 17 residues. CDR3 in amino acids: CASSALSGRALGETQYF. CDR3 sequence (DNA): TGTGCCAGCAGTGCCCTTAGCGGGAGGGCCCTCGGAGAGACCCAGTACTTC.

With regard to this clone: The final CDR3 position lacks the conserved phenylalanine or tryptophan, pointing to a likely read error. The chain combines TRBV2 with TRBJ2-7; 9 bases agree with TRBD1. Losses at the gene ends were 7 bases for V and 5 bases for J; bases not matched to a gene: 3. The CDR3 spans 12 residues. CDR1 and CDR2 (germline): SNHLY, FYNNEI. The DNA for the CDR3 is TGTGCCAGCAAACAGGGGGCCGACGAGCAGTACTCC. As protein: CASKQGADEQYS.

This sequence joins TRBV2 and TRBJ1-5; D remains unclear. CDR3 length equals 12 residues. Germline V gene lookup returns CDR1 SNHLY and CDR2 FYNNEI. The V end lost 7 bases, the J end lost 6 bases, and 10 bases lay between the germline ends. CDR3 sequence reads: CASTAGPQPQHF. The CDR3 DNA is TGTGCCAGCACCGCGGGTCCTCAGCCCCAGCATTTT. The whole variable domain, remainder taken from reference TRBV2 and TRBJ1-5, is EPEVTQTPSHQVTQMGQEVILRCVPISNHLYFYWYRQILGQKVEFLVSFYNNEISEKSEIFDDQFSVERPDGSNFTLKIRSTKLEDSAMYFCASTAGPQPQHFGDGTRLSIL.

The chain joins TRBV7-2 to TRBJ1-5, with D hard to call. Germline loops: CDR1 SGHTA, CDR2 FQGNSA. The CDR3 runs 13 residues. The V and J ends lost 1 base and 6 bases respectively, with 7 bases between them. As DNA, the CDR3 is TGTGCCAGCAGCTTAGACTATAGTCAGCCCCAGCATTTT. Translated: CASSLDYSQPQHF. The full variable domain, in which reference TRBV7-2 and TRBJ1-5 provide the parts outside the CDR3, is GAGVSQSPSNKVTEKGKDVELRCDPISGHTALYWYRQSLGQGLEFLIYFQGNSAPDKSGLPSDRFSAERTGGSVSTLTIQRTQQEDSAVYLCASSLDYSQPQHFGDGTRLSIL.